This TCR beta chain was observed in a study of blood T cell repertoires in COVID-19 (dated by TCRdb to about 2020). Describing the broader study: Samples from collaborators originated in the United States, Italy and Spain and spanned both the acute and convalescent phases of COVID-19. The material from the prospective study consisted of cDNA or gDNA derived from T cells, B-cell-depleted T cells, or PBMCs. The dataset comprised deeply sampled blood TCRbeta repertoires from subjects exposed to, actively infected with, or recovered from COVID-19. The repertoires were released in a freely available public database meant as a resource for research on the immune response to SARS-CoV-2. The samples were drawn from two sources: the first 160 participants of the ongoing ImmuneRACE study, and fewer than 1,500 subjects contributed by 6 global collaborators. Sample metadata almost always included a de-identified subject ID, COVID-19 status, age in years and sex. Where HLA class I and class II types were available, the types were taken from metadata supplied by the sample provider, not from assay-based typing.

The collaborating institutions used their own protocols to collect whole blood in K2EDTA tubes. Collaborator samples were shipped for TCRbeta analysis as frozen whole blood, isolated PBMCs, or DNA extracted from either sample type. The immunoSEQ Assay, a bias-controlled multiplex PCR, was used to amplify TCRbeta CDR3 regions from genomic DNA. The study's processing was this. Within the assay, amplification of reference gene primers was used to estimate how many nucleated cells each sample contained. To quantify the absolute abundance of each unique TCRbeta CDR3 rearrangement, sequence reads were collapsed and filtered. For each sample, productive Simpson clonality was calculated as the square root of Simpson's diversity index over productive rearrangements. TCRdb took over this immuneACCESS table, retaining in-frame rearrangements with V and J assigned. Such tables are incomplete; in checked studies, under half of the missing clones stem from an unresolved V gene, and the remainder is unexplained. That table supplies the V and J calls and clone size; D and trimming were determined from the DNA. The table for this sample lists a few hundred thousand clones; roughly 90% of them were counted only once. The ten largest clones capture 6.2% of the sample.

The germline V gene encodes CDR1 SGDLS and CDR2 YYNGEE. Reading from cysteine to phenylalanine, the CDR3 counts 18 amino acids. Just CDR3 DNA is preserved here, 54 bases in frame from base 1. V lost 0 bases and J lost 0 bases, and the count of bases not matched to a germline gene is 9. Study-wide conclusions, independent of this receptor: Clinical and demographic metadata were provided uncurated, with the amount varying by source and participant.

In the case of this clone: Its antigen remains undetermined. Base qualities are not provided; no much larger clone lies one nucleotide away.

The receptor comes from a man aged 60 to 75 with acute or convalescent COVID-19. The rearrangement joined TRBV9 to TRBJ1-1; the central 9 bases match TRBD1. The specimen was peripheral blood. At the DNA level, the sequence is TGTGCCAGCAGCGTAGCCGGGACAGGGTCCGCTATGAACACTGAAGCTTTCTTT. Its protein reads: CASSVAGTGSAMNTEAFF.